This entry features one T cell receptor (beta chain) sequence. Its antigen is as yet unknown. The germline V gene has CDR1 MNHEY and CDR2 SVGAGI. Trimming took off 2 bases at V and 0 bases at J, with 7 bases between the two ends. This CDR3 has 14 residues. Assay: immunoSEQ multiplex PCR; the TCRdb copy retains only in-frame clones and omits some. The sample yields 90,000 to 130,000 clones, 85% to 95% seen once. The sample belongs to a study of graft-versus-host responses after intestinal transplantation. Study observations and caveats: Analysis identified GvH clones in recipient marrow, with some appearing first in ileum or blood. The study found high graft-versus-host to host-versus-graft clonal ratios in allografts of patients with graft-donor T cell macrochimerism.

V and J are TRBV6-5 and TRBJ1-1, with D tentatively TRBD1 (6 bases). The receptor's source is a human donor who was the organ donor for an intestinal transplant. Sample: unstimulated CD8+ T cells sorted from spleen or lymph node cells, taken before transplant. The CDR3 nucleotides read TGTGCCAGCAGTTACGGGGGGCTGAACACTGAAGCTTTCTTT. Translated, it gives CASSYGGLNTEAFF.